One and the same sample provided the 15 T cell receptor beta chains below, sequenced in a study of OX40 agonist ivuxolimab in advanced cancers. Method: immunoSEQ multiplex PCR; TCRdb's copy keeps in-frame clones and lacks some. The data contain tens of thousands of clones, around nine tenths of them seen just once; the ten biggest clones take up around 48%. The material sequenced was CD4+ or CD8+ T cells sorted from blood, taken in a trial of the OX40 agonist ivuxolimab. These receptors were collected from an adult with an advanced solid tumor such as melanoma, head and neck, liver or kidney cancer.

This chain links TRBV18 with TRBJ2-7; D possibly corresponds to TRBD1 (6 bases). V was trimmed by 5 bases and J by 1 base, leaving 12 bases between them. Germline V gene lookup returns CDR1 KGHSH and CDR2 LQKENI. This CDR3 is 14 amino acids long. The CDR3: CASSDIQGSYEQYF. CDR3 DNA: TGTGCCAGCTCAGACATACAGGGATCCTACGAGCAGTACTTC. The full variable domain, with the rest looked up from reference TRBV18 and TRBJ2-7, is NAGVMQNPRHLVRRRGQEARLRCSPMKGHSHVYWYRQLPEEGLKFMVYLQKENIIDESGMPKERFSAEFPKEGPSILRIQQVVRGDSAAYFCASSDIQGSYEQYFGPGTRLTVT.

The rearrangement links TRBV9 to TRBJ2-5, with D perhaps being TRBD1 or TRBD2 (5 bases each). Germline V gives CDR1 SGDLS, CDR2 YYNGEE. Trimming shortened V by 0 bases and J by 5 bases, and 17 bases separated the two germline ends. This CDR3 has 16 residues. CDR3 sequence: CASSVAGRGVHETQYF. DNA of the CDR3: TGTGCCAGCAGCGTAGCTGGTAGGGGAGTGCACGAGACCCAGTACTTC.

This rearrangement joins TRBV27 to TRBJ2-5; tentative D call: TRBD2 (6 bases). Germline CDR1 MNHEY, CDR2 SMNVEV (reference sequence). V lost 6 bases and J lost 5, with 16 bases in between. The CDR3 sequence is 14 residues long. The CDR3 bases are TGTGCCAGCAGCCATACTAGCTATGGGGAGACCCAGTACTTC. Its translation: CASSHTSYGETQYF.

The chain combines TRBV4-1 with TRBJ1-1; maybe TRBD1 (6 bases). The length of the CDR3 is 16 residues. The V end was cut by 5 bases, the J end by 0 bases, with 16 bases between. The germline V gene has CDR1 MGHRA and CDR2 YSYEKL. CDR3 nucleotide sequence: TGCGCCAGCAGCTATGACAGGAGCCCCATGAACACTGAAGCTTTCTTT. Its translation: CASSYDRSPMNTEAFF.

The chain employs TRBV18 and TRBJ1-6, with D hard to call. The V gene lost 4 bases and the J gene lost 11 bases, with 18 bases spanning the gap. Germline V lookup: CDR1 KGHSH, CDR2 LQKENI. This CDR3 is built from 15 residues. CDR3 in amino acids: CASSRGRRVIAPLHF. The CDR3, as DNA: TGTGCCAGCTCACGAGGGAGAAGGGTCATTGCACCCCTCCACTTT.

This chain connects TRBV5-6 to TRBJ1-2; a weak D match, TRBD1 (5 bases). The germline CDR1 and CDR2 sequences are SGHDT and YYEEEE. This CDR3 spans 15 amino acids. With 4 bases removed from V and 4 bases from J, the gap between germline ends came to 17 bases. CDR3: CASSQGVSGGYGYTF. In DNA, the CDR3 is TGTGCCAGCAGCCAGGGCGTAAGCGGGGGCTATGGCTACACCTTC.

This clone was recorded only once. The chain links TRBV4-1 to TRBJ2-3, with 7 nucleotides matching TRBD2. CDR1 is MGHRA, CDR2 YSYEKL, per germline. Germline trimming cut 4 bases from V and 5 bases from J; bases unmatched to any gene: 12. The CDR3 is 16 residues long. In DNA form, the CDR3 reads TGCGCCAGCAGCCGGACCCACGGGGAGGGGTTAGATACGCAGTATTTT. Translating it yields CASSRTHGEGLDTQYF.

This chain uses TRBV5-1 with TRBJ1-4; possible D gene TRBD1, 6 bases. The CDR3 loop spans 14 amino acids. V was trimmed by 3 bases and J by 3 bases, leaving 9 bases between them. Germline V lookup: CDR1 SGHRS, CDR2 YFSETQ. Written as DNA, the CDR3 is TGCGCCAGCAGCTCACAGGGACCTAATGAAAAACTGTTTTTT. Translated, it gives CASSSQGPNEKLFF.

This clone was counted once. This chain uses TRBV4-1 with TRBJ1-1; 8 nucleotides match TRBD1. CDR3 size: 13 residues. Losses at the gene ends were 5 bases for V and 5 bases for J; bases not matched to a gene: 4. Germline V gene data show CDR1 as MGHRA and CDR2 as YSYEKL. The DNA of the CDR3 is TGCGCCAGCAGCGACAGGGGAGGTACTGAAGCTTTCTTT. This translates into CASSDRGGTEAFF.

A word on this clone: The same CDR3 arises from other DNA sequences in this sample as well. V gene TRBV19 combines with J gene TRBJ1-1; unclear D gene. The CDR3 has 13 residues. The germline CDR1 and CDR2 sequences are LNHDA and SQIVND (reference sequence). Trimming removed 3 bases from V and 5 bases from J, with 10 bases in between. CDR3 protein: CASSISVGTEAFF. The CDR3 DNA is TGTGCCAGTAGTATTTCAGTAGGAACTGAAGCTTTCTTT.

This chain connects TRBV14 to TRBJ2-3; D is possibly TRBD1 (5 bases). Looked up from germline, CDR1 is SGHDN and CDR2 is FVKESK. Deletions cut 4 bases from V and 5 bases from J, with 16 bases between. The CDR3 totals 15 residues. This chain's CDR3 is CASSRSKGLLDTQYF. In nucleotides, the CDR3 is TGTGCCAGCAGCCGATCCAAGGGGTTGCTAGATACGCAGTATTTT.

This rearrangement joins TRBV9 to TRBJ1-6; the match to TRBD1 covers 10 bases. Looked up from germline, CDR1 is SGDLS and CDR2 is YYNGEE. Trimming at V came to 2 bases and at J to 10 bases, leaving 3 bases not matched to a gene. This CDR3 region has 14 residues. CDR3 amino acids: CASSVGTGDSPLHF. The CDR3 DNA follows: TGTGCCAGCAGCGTGGGGACAGGGGACTCACCCCTCCACTTT.

In nucleotides, the CDR3 is TGTGCCACCAGCAGCCTAGGGACAGGCTCAATCTATGGCTACACCTTC. Encoded protein: CATSSLGTGSIYGYTF. The chain has TRBV15 and TRBJ1-2; TRBD1 agrees at 8 bases. The CDR3 is 16 residues long. Germline values: CDR1 LNHNV, CDR2 YYDKDF (reference sequence). V was clipped by 3 bases and J by 4 bases; unmatched bases: 10.

This rearrangement joins TRBV27 to TRBJ1-5; D not certain. This CDR3 is built from 15 residues. Germline-derived CDR1 and CDR2 are MNHEY and SMNVEV (reference sequence). V gave up 1 base and J gave up 0 bases, with 7 bases separating them. In nucleotides, the CDR3 is TGTGCCAGCAGTTTATTCGGTGTTAGCAATCAGCCCCAGCATTTT. Protein product: CASSLFGVSNQPQHF.

The chain carries TRBV19 and TRBJ2-5; D possibly corresponds to TRBD2 (5 bases). Trimming removed 0 bases from V and 1 base from J, with 12 bases in between. CDR1 and CDR2 (germline): LNHDA, SQIVND (reference sequence). The CDR3 runs to 16 residues. CDR3 DNA sequence: TGTGCCAGTAGTATAGATTACGGGGTCGCCCAAGAGACCCAGTACTTC. It encodes CASSIDYGVAQETQYF. Complete variable domain (other parts from reference TRBV19 and TRBJ2-5): DGGITQSPKYLFRKEGQNVTLSCEQNLNHDAMYWYRQDPGQGLRLIYYSQIVNDFQKGDIAEGYSVSREKKESFPLTVTSAQKNPTAFYLCASSIDYGVAQETQYFGPGTRLLVL.